The present entry profiles one T cell receptor (beta chain) with its context. It lacks a known antigen. Per-nucleotide qualities are absent, and no much larger clonotype sits a single base away. This sample stems from a study of T cell changes during pregnancy in multiple sclerosis (dated by TCRdb to 2018 to 2020). Notes on the research overall: In women with multiple sclerosis, the researchers looked at how the T cell repertoire shifted as pregnancy progressed.

Libraries were built with the immunoSEQ multiplex PCR assay. Imported from immuneACCESS, the table was reduced by TCRdb to in-frame sequences with V and J called. These copies leave out some clones; in studies compared against another copy, an unresolved V gene accounts for under half, and the cause of the remainder is not known. Within this sample are about 59,000 clones, with 92% of them counted one time only. The ten most abundant clones make up about 2.9% of the sample. Sequenced material: peripheral blood, taken in the second trimester of pregnancy. The sequence derives from a female donor in good health, enrolled as a control in a pregnancy study.

The nucleotides are TGTGCCAGCAGCCTCAGGTCCACCGGGGAGCTGTTTTTT. Translation gives CASSLRSTGELFF. The V and J segments used are TRBV7-3 and TRBJ2-2; the D gene lacks a confident call. Counted from cysteine to phenylalanine, this CDR3 has 13 amino acids. CDR3 DNA only is kept here, 39 bases in frame from base 1. V and J are truncated by 5 bases and 4 bases respectively, leaving an intervening sequence of 8 bases. The germline V gene encodes CDR1 SGHTA and CDR2 FQGTGA.